This T cell receptor (beta chain) was retrieved from a study of blood T cells in healthy people across ages. Study-level findings and limits: TCR beta diversity, measured per million T cells, fell in a roughly linear way with age. Long-lived donors had more naive CD4+ cells and higher diversity than aged donors.

In its sample, this clonotype was seen a few times. Antigen: not known. For every donor, a draw yielded roughly 9.3 milliliters of peripheral blood. In each sample, at least 7 million PBMCs were isolated. Together with a sample-barcoded 5' primer, a J-beta primer mix was included in a second PCR lasting roughly 7 to 11 cycles. MiXCR, applied by TCRdb to the 5' RACE reads, yields one record per CDR3 protein. The repertoire holds fewer than 900,000 distinct CDR3 sequences, with approximately 49% as singletons. This CDR3 contains 14 residues. Germline CDR1 and CDR2: MNHEY and SVGEGT. The sequence came from a woman in her sixties in good health. The chain has TRBV6-2 or TRBV6-3 and TRBJ2-4, with 9 bases matching TRBD2. Material for sequencing was blood. This chain's CDR3 is CAHGVAGDWSIQYF. The CDR3 coding sequence is TGTGCTCATGGAGTAGCGGGAGACTGGAGCATTCAGTACTTC.